This T cell receptor (beta chain) was profiled in a study of blood T cells in healthy people across ages. Study results and limitations: Diversity of TCR beta per million T cells declined in a roughly linear way with age.

The authors ran a second PCR of 7 to 11 cycles using a sample-barcoded 5' primer and a J-beta primer mix. TCRdb called the 5' RACE reads again in MiXCR, with one record for every CDR3 protein. In the table there are roughly 930,000 distinct CDR3 sequences, around 46% of which are singletons. Donors gave about 10 milliliters of peripheral blood apiece. Concerning this clonotype itself: What it binds is unknown.

The germline gives CDR1 SGHAT, CDR2 FQNNGV. The CDR3 runs 12 residues. V was shortened by 0 bases and J by 6 bases, with 5 bases between the two germline ends. Source material: blood. The J gene is TRBJ1-2, the V gene TRBV11-2, with unresolved D. The TCR sequence derives from a man younger than 45 in good health. The CDR3 DNA reads as TGTGCCAGCAGCTTAGATGCTGATGGCTACACCTTC. It translates to CASSLDADGYTF. Using reference TRBV11-2 and TRBJ1-2 for the parts outside the CDR3, the full variable domain is EAGVAQSPRYKIIEKRQSVAFWCNPISGHATLYWYQQILGQGPKLLIQFQNNGVVDDSQLPKDRFSAERLKGVDSTLKIQPAKLEDSAVYLCASSLDADGYTFGSGTRLTVV.